This T cell receptor (beta chain) appears in the sequencing data of a study of T-cell reconstitution after alpha-beta-depleted transplantation in children. This clonotype was found many times. Its cognate antigen is unknown. Overall study findings and caveats: Reportedly, only several hundred clones from non-depleted graft cells drove alpha-beta T-cell counts at about two months.

It was with unique molecular identifiers that the TCRbeta library was prepared. TCRdb reprocessed the PCR reads with MiXCR, giving one entry per CDR3 protein. This repertoire shows roughly 500,000 distinct CDR3 sequences, roughly a tenth found once; its top ten account for around 2%. The source material was PBMCs, sampled before TCRalphabeta/CD19-depleted stem cell transplant. This receptor was obtained from a child aged 2 to 10 with inherited bone marrow failure, due to receive a stem cell transplant.

Written as DNA, the CDR3 is TGTGCCAGCAGTTATGCGCGGGAGGGCCTCGTCAATGAGCAGTTCTTC. It translates to CASSYAREGLVNEQFF. The chain links TRBV6-5 to TRBJ2-1, with TRBD2 identical over 9 bases. Trimming at V came to 3 bases and at J to 6 bases, leaving 9 bases not matched to a gene. Germline V gene sequence: CDR1 MNHEY, CDR2 SVGAGI. The CDR3 covers 16 residues.